Each of the 4 T cell receptor beta chains below was sequenced from the same sample in a study of blood T cell repertoires in COVID-19 (dated by TCRdb to about 2020). Libraries were made using the immunoSEQ multiplex PCR assay. Held by TCRdb, this immuneACCESS table contains in-frame sequences only and omits some clones. Under half of the omission traces to an unresolved V gene where checked; the cause of the rest is unknown. This sample comprises some 220,000 clones, around 81% of them detected only once. Together, the top ten hold just under 6.5% of the sample. Sample: peripheral blood. Receptors originate from an older woman with active or convalescent COVID-19.

The V gene is TRBV11-3, the J gene TRBJ1-2, with D perhaps matching TRBD1 (6 bases). Germline assignment: CDR1 SGHNT and CDR2 YENEEA. V was clipped by 4 bases and J by 6 bases, with 15 bases between them. The CDR3 spans 14 residues. This chain's CDR3 is CASSSQQGVDGYTF. CDR3 sequence (DNA): TGTGCCAGCAGCTCTCAACAGGGTGTCGATGGCTACACCTTC.

The chain uses TRBV27 and TRBJ2-3, with 7 bases aligning to TRBD1. V lost 3 bases, J lost 4 bases, and 7 bases stayed unmatched. CDR3 length: 15 residues. Germline CDR1 reads MNHEY; CDR2 reads SMNVEV (reference sequence). The CDR3 DNA reads TGTGCCAGCAGTTTCCTGACAGGGATCGCAGATACGCAGTATTTT. This translates into CASSFLTGIADTQYF.

This chain connects TRBV5-1 to TRBJ1-6; 8 bases fit TRBD1. Germline-derived CDR1 and CDR2 are SGHRS and YFSETQ. The CDR3 spans 16 residues. The junction had 7 bases not matched to a gene; V was cut back by 1 base and J by 7 bases. The CDR3 DNA reads TGCGCCAGCAGCTTGACAGGGGGTGGGATAAATTCACCCCTCCACTTT. This gives the protein CASSLTGGGINSPLHF. The full variable domain, completed using reference TRBV5-1 and TRBJ1-6, is KAGVTQTPRYLIKTRGQQVTLSCSPISGHRSVSWYQQTPGQGLQFLFEYFSETQRNKGNFPGRFSGRQFSNSRSEMNVSTLELGDSALYLCASSLTGGGINSPLHFGNGTRLTVT.

V is TRBV7-2 and J is TRBJ1-5; 7 nucleotides agree with TRBD1. Losses at the gene ends were 2 bases for V and 8 bases for J; bases not matched to a gene: 9. CDR1 SGHTA and CDR2 FQGNSA come from the germline V gene. The CDR3 is 15 residues long. The CDR3 DNA follows: TGTGCCAGCAGCTTATTAGGACAGGCCTCGGAGCCCCAGCATTTT. This gives the protein CASSLLGQASEPQHF.